This T cell receptor beta chain was sequenced in a study of Tregs in tolerant kidney transplant recipients. Only in-frame clones appear in the TCRdb table, and some are missing; sequencing was by immunoSEQ multiplex PCR. The table records roughly 20,000 clones, roughly 80% of them present only once. Mixed chimerism was transient after nonmyeloablative marrow transplants from related graft donors. Germline CDR1 and CDR2: MNHEY and SVGAGI. This CDR3 has 15 residues. The ends were cut back, 7 bases at V and 9 bases at J, with 22 bases in the middle. The TCR was taken from a human patient who received a combined kidney and bone marrow transplant. Certain T cells may be donor cells from the graft. Sequenced material: CD8+ T cells from blood (PBMCs), taken 6 months after the transplant. The chain links TRBV6-5 to TRBJ2-1; D might be TRBD2 (6 bases). As DNA, the CDR3 is TGTGCCAGCACCCTCCCTAACGGCGAGGAGGGTGAGCAGTTCTTC. Translated, it gives CASTLPNGEEGEQFF.